This note documents a single TCR beta chain sequence. No cognate antigen has been identified for it. Compared with germline, one end of the junction differs, possibly owing to a read error. RNA from unsorted whole blood was extracted with TRIzol reagent, and germline DNA was obtained with the DNeasy Blood & Tissue kit. At the time of sampling, the patients had chronic HBV infection and had not received any treatment. Around 4 milliliters of peripheral blood were collected into K2EDTA tubes before surgery. A constant-region primer and ProtoScript II reverse transcriptase were used to reverse-transcribe TCRbeta-specific cDNA from approximately 550 ng total RNA. The TCRbeta libraries were prepared through three rounds of nested multiplex PCR following a slightly modified ARM-PCR procedure. Multiplex TRBV1-TRBV30 forward primers and a Cbeta reverse primer were used in the first two PCR rounds, each of which was run for around 10 cycles. A final 25-cycle PCR with Deep VentR polymerase added sample barcodes and Illumina adapters. Before sequencing, amplicons of 200-500 bp were gel-purified using a QIAquick gel extraction kit. TCRbeta amplicons were sequenced on an Illumina HiSeq 2500 with 250-bp paired-end reads. The authors' analysis ran thus. To recover full CDR3 sequences, reads were quality-trimmed using Trimmomatic v0.33 and paired reads were then merged using FLASH v1.2.11. MiGEC v1.2.1b assigned V, D and J germline segments to the rearranged TCRbeta sequences. Clonotype statistics and Shannon-Wiener diversity indices were calculated with VDJtools v1.0.0. To reduce sampling bias, subsequent analyses other than the diversity analysis used only the 250 most abundant clonotypes in each sample. TCRdb applied fastp at Q25 and MiXCR to the public reads, then kept only in-frame beta chains. Rows merge per CDR3 protein into single entries with the most common DNA and genes. Here the V and J calls rest on TCRdb's processing, not on the authors' analysis. Present in this sample are about 210,000 distinct CDR3 sequences, 65% of which were seen just once. The top ten clonotypes cover 6% to 8.5% of the sample.

The data were obtained in a study of tumor-infiltrating lymphocytes in primary liver carcinoma (dated by TCRdb to about 2017). Background for the entire study: Between late 2015 and March 2016, about 5 patients in China with histopathologically diagnosed primary liver carcinoma had their tumors surgically resected. Of the five patients (three men and two women, aged 30 to 69 years), four had hepatocellular carcinoma and one had combined HCC and intrahepatic cholangiocarcinoma. Across five regions of each liver tumor, along with adjacent normal tissue and blood, the study brought together TCRbeta repertoire sequencing, expression microarrays and whole-exome sequencing. The tumors of the five patients were staged as T1-T3 N0M0, with maximum diameters ranging from about 4 to 11 cm. Repertoires from technical replicates were highly reproducible, with mean shared-clone rates roughly 0.87 and correlation coefficients above 0.98. A total of some 35 specimens from 5 patients underwent TCRbeta repertoire sequencing, comprising around 25 tumor regions, 5 adjacent noncancerous liver tissues and 5 peripheral blood samples. Each sample produced about 3.5 to 8 million productive TCRbeta reads, and read depth showed no significant difference between tissue types. Overall study outcomes, separate from this receptor: Only four or five patients were included in the study, and the authors note that the findings should be validated in a larger study. Repertoire overlap was higher between tumor regions (mean about 36%) than tumor-adjacent (approximately 17%) or tumor-blood (approximately 15%) pairs, consistent with antigen-driven expansion. The top 250 clones made up a significantly larger repertoire fraction in tumors than in blood (p = 0.039). Only the TCR beta chain was sequenced, so true repertoire diversity is likely underestimated because unpaired alpha chains were not captured. Bulk unsorted samples precluded comparing CD4+ and CD8+ T cell repertoires.

The CDR3 has 15 amino acids, counting the end cysteine and phenylalanine. Only the CDR3 region is kept as DNA, spanning 45 bases read in frame from base 1. CDR1 and CDR2 are drawn from the germline V gene: SGHAT, FQNNGV. Sequences were obtained from peripheral blood. This TCR came from an older woman with primary liver carcinoma and hepatitis B virus infection. The chain was built from TRBV11-2 and TRBJ2-5; TRBD1 matches 7 bases in the middle. The DNA reads TGTGCCAACAGCGACTGGGACAGAGGCGAAGAGACCCAGTACTTC. Its translation reads: CANSDWDRGEETQYF.